Listed below are T cell receptor beta chains from one sample, sequenced in a study of T-cell memory formation after mild COVID-19. TCRdb used MiXCR to reprocess the 5' RACE reads, holding one entry per CDR3 protein. Of about 620,000 distinct CDR3 sequences in the sample, around 17% were seen once. Sequencing was performed on PBMCs or a T cell subset sorted from them (not recorded which). All receptors derive from an adult woman who had mild COVID-19 (a few samples of this study predate the infection). Cell type and time point are not known. The CDR3 runs from the conserved cysteine through the conserved F or W. Only some rows state a clone size, as once, few, many or a class for expanded clones.

>TRBV6-5|few|TRBJ2-1
CASSYQRGDNEQFF
>TRBV7-2|NA|TRBJ2-3
CASSLFITDTQYF
>TRBV19|NA|TRBJ2-2
CASTRSTNTGELFF
>TRBV12-3/TRBV12-4|few|TRBJ2-4
CASSLVSEGRNIQYF
>TRBV29-1|NA|TRBJ2-1
CSVGSGLAGGPHEQFF
>TRBV4-3|NA|TRBJ2-3
CASSYRETRTDTQYF
>TRBV9|few|TRBJ2-1
CASSRTGAIGANEQFF
>TRBV15|NA|TRBJ2-1
CATSRSPGGRFNEQFF
>TRBV4-2|few|TRBJ1-1
CASSARHPGFEAFF
>TRBV4-2|few|TRBJ2-5
CASSQGGLAGGRETQYF
>TRBV15|NA|TRBJ2-5
CATSREWGETQYF
>TRBV7-9|NA|TRBJ1-1
CASSPRGVRSAEAFF
>TRBV4-1|few|TRBJ1-4
CASRPVGTGGTNEKLFF
>TRBV6-5|NA|TRBJ2-1
CASSYAGWSNEQFF
>TRBV24-1|NA|TRBJ2-7
CATSATGGLGLQYF
>TRBV20-1|NA|TRBJ2-1
CSARDRALLRNEQFF
>TRBV7-9|NA|TRBJ2-3
CASSPVVAGTTDTQYF
>TRBV12-3/TRBV12-4|many|TRBJ1-1
CASSWGSSTLNTEAFF
>TRBV5-6|few|TRBJ2-6
CASRTSGANVLTF
>TRBV7-9|NA|TRBJ1-4
CASSLVGQNVHEKLFF
>TRBV7-2|NA|TRBJ2-3
CASSVGLAGGTQYF
>TRBV12-3/TRBV12-4|NA|TRBJ2-2
CASSFRGGANTGELFF
>TRBV6-5|NA|TRBJ2-1
CASSLTDRPHNEQFF
>TRBV5-4|few|TRBJ2-3
CASSLFQGSTDTQYF
>TRBV7-9|many|TRBJ2-4
CASSTHRELNIQYF
>TRBV5-1|few|TRBJ2-2
CASSPPGQGASGSNTGELFF
>TRBV9|NA|TRBJ2-1
CASSVGGYEQFF
>TRBV27|NA|TRBJ1-1
CASSSFSGNTEAFF
>TRBV19|few|TRBJ1-5
CASSVTGAPGQPQHF
>TRBV2|NA|TRBJ2-3
CASRGAGGPSDTQYF
>TRBV27|once|TRBJ2-2
CASKGTSPVTGELFF
>TRBV30|NA|TRBJ2-7
CAWSVTTYEQYF
>TRBV29-1|NA|TRBJ1-1
CSVEDPGQAGAFF
>TRBV5-1|NA|TRBJ2-3
CASRPPGQGLDTQYF
>TRBV4-2|few|TRBJ1-4
CASSQQDEKLFF
>TRBV4-3|NA|TRBJ2-7
CASSQELAGVPEQYF
>TRBV24-1|many|TRBJ1-1
CATSDSRQGGHTEAFF
>TRBV20-1|many|TRBJ2-2
CSASERQEAGELFF
>TRBV24-1|few|TRBJ2-7
CATSENYRDEQYF
>TRBV28|NA|TRBJ2-1
CASSFGVRDNEQFF
>TRBV12-3/TRBV12-4|few|TRBJ2-7
CASSSNLLSRYEQYF
>TRBV30|few|TRBJ2-4
CAWSEGGVGIQYF
>TRBV9|many|TRBJ1-2
CASSAGQANYGYTF
>TRBV12-3/TRBV12-4|few|TRBJ2-7
CASSSSGVQGYEQYF
>TRBV7-7|NA|TRBJ2-5
CASSPRQGPTSTQYF
>TRBV6-1|few|TRBJ2-1
CASSDGQNNEQFF
>TRBV6-5|few|TRBJ2-5
CASSYSRSGRQDF
>TRBV24-1|NA|TRBJ2-3
CATGTGYTQYF
>TRBV7-2|NA|TRBJ2-2
CASSLELGELFF
>TRBV11-2|NA|TRBJ2-7
CASTGQRTGGFEQYF
>TRBV6-5|NA|TRBJ1-2
CASSYSPQGDGYGYTF
>TRBV6-4|few|TRBJ2-3
CASSPRRPISTDTQYF